This entry is about one T cell receptor (beta chain). The target of this receptor is not known. No base quality values were provided; no much bigger clone lies one nucleotide off. The data are from a study of Ad26.COV2.S vaccination and SARS-CoV-2 variants (dated by TCRdb to the early 2020s). Regarding the study in general: Vaccine-arm donors came from COV1001, a multicentre, randomized, double-blind, placebo-controlled phase I-IIa trial of Ad26.COV2.S in healthy adults. Investigators did not know the trial group allocation while performing experiments and assessing outcomes. A total of some 30 samples were included in the TCR-sequenced set, comprising roughly 19 Ad26.COV2.S vaccine recipients, 5 placebo recipients and 8 SARS-CoV-2 convalescent individuals. Sequencing of the TCRbeta repertoire served to evaluate the specificity and breadth of SARS-CoV-2-reactive T cell receptors following Ad26.COV2.S vaccination. Trial participants were randomized into five groups of five, in which low-dose or high-dose Ad26.COV2.S was given once or twice, or placebo was given on both occasions. Ad26.COV2.S was given intramuscularly at 5x10^10 or 1x10^11 viral particles, as a single shot or as two shots 56 days apart. What the authors observed across the whole study: After vaccination, substantial breadth of spike-specific CD8+ and CD4+ T cell responses was reported. The study lacked the statistical power to compare responses across vaccine doses or regimens. According to the authors, total T cell responses may have been underestimated by the TCR breadth and depth analyses. Higher spike-specific TCR breadth was observed in Ad26.COV2.S recipients than in placebo recipients (P = 0.0014). Vaccine and placebo recipients had similar non-spike TCR breadth, a finding consistent with the vaccine containing only spike.

Based on the germline V gene, the CDR1 and CDR2 sequences are KGHSH and LQKENI. After removal of 3 bases from V and 1 base from J, the junction retains 6 bases not matched to a gene. The CDR3 contains 15 residues, cysteine and phenylalanine counted. The DNA shown is the 45-base CDR3, in frame from base 1. TCRbeta CDR3 regions were sequenced with the immunoSEQ Assay. After extraction, genomic DNA underwent amplification by bias-controlled multiplex PCR, followed by high-throughput sequencing. As for how the authors treated the data: To quantify the absolute abundance of each unique TCRbeta CDR3 region, sequences were collapsed and filtered. T cell fraction was estimated by normalizing TCRbeta template counts to usable DNA, with usable DNA measured through amplification of reference genes found in all nucleated cells. Repertoire TCRs were annotated as SARS-CoV-2-specific by exact matching of V gene, CDR3 amino acid sequence and J gene to a known reactive TCR set. The reference SARS-CoV-2 TCR set was obtained from MIRA and was filtered for enrichment in COVID-19-positive ImmuneCODE repertoires, whereby public or cross-reactive TCRs were removed. Using the MIRA antigens, annotated TCRs were further analysed by specific ORF or by position within an ORF. Depth was the summed frequency of annotated unique rearrangements, while breadth was defined as annotated unique rearrangements over total unique productive rearrangements. Two-sided Wilcoxon rank-sum tests were applied when comparing TCR breadth between groups. TCRdb took this table from immuneACCESS and kept in-frame rearrangements with V and J called. Such tables lack part of the clones; where checked against another copy, unresolved V genes explain under half of the gap, and the rest is unexplained. D and trimming were read from the DNA, whereas the V and J calls and clone size are those reported in that table. Within this sample are around 370,000 clones, with 85% of them counted one time only. Around 3.3% of the sample is taken by the ten largest.

The sample's treatment or condition label, in plain terms: roughly 19 received Ad26.COV2.S at low or high dose, single or two shots; 5 received placebo; per-sample allocation not given. For vaccine and placebo recipients, the sequenced repertoires came from samples collected on day 63 after the first injection. Cohort 1b enrolled some 25 adults aged 18-55 years at a single site in Boston, USA, between 29 July and 7 August 2020. Ad26.COV2.S consisted of a replication-incompetent adenovirus type 26 vector by which a prefusion-stabilized SARS-CoV-2 spike protein from the original Wuhan strain was expressed.

Recombination connected TRBV18 to TRBJ2-7; 7 middle bases align to TRBD1. The sample consisted of peripheral blood, taken in a trial of Ad26.COV2.S vaccine versus placebo. The sequence was collected from a person aged 18-65 years who received the Ad26.COV2.S COVID-19 vaccine or a placebo. The nucleotide sequence reads TGTGCCAGCTCACCCATCGGGACAGAATCCTACGAGCAGTACTTC. Its product reads: CASSPIGTESYEQYF.